Listed below are T cell receptor beta chains from one sample, sequenced in a study of regulatory T cells in long-lasting Graves disease. TCRdb called the multiplex PCR reads again in MiXCR, with one record for every CDR3 protein. The sample shows about 470,000 distinct CDR3 sequences, roughly a fifth of them seen only once. This material consisted of peripheral blood mononuclear cells (PBMCs), taken when the disease was refractory, from a patient treated with antithyroid drugs. Every receptor here comes from a female donor with Graves disease. Each CDR3 is given with its conserved first and last residue. A D gene is named only where the DNA matches it firmly. Only some rows state a clone size, as once, few, many or a class for expanded clones.

J gene,CDR3 length,V gene,clone size,D gene,CDR3 DNA,CDR3 protein
TRBJ1-1,13,TRBV28,many,NA,TGTGCCAGCAGCCAACTGCTGAACACTGAAGCTTTCTTT,CASSQLLNTEAFF
TRBJ1-5,14,TRBV6-5,many,TRBD1,TGTGCCAGCAGTTACGGGACAGGGGATCAACCCCAGCATTTT,CASSYGTGDQPQHF
TRBJ1-1,11,TRBV20-1,many,NA,TGCAGTGCTGTCGTGGCCCATGAAGCTTTCTTT,CSAVVAHEAFF
TRBJ2-7,15,TRBV7-8,NA,TRBD1,TGTGCCAGCAGCCTCCGGGACAGTGGTACCTACGAGCGGTACTTC,CASSLRDSGTYERYF
TRBJ2-2,17,TRBV10-3,few,TRBD2,TGTGCCATCAGTGAGTCCCCAACTAGCGGACCAACCGGGGAGCTGTTTTTT,CAISESPTSGPTGELFF
TRBJ2-7,15,TRBV7-2,few,NA,TGTGCCAGCAGCTTACTTGGAGGGGGCCGGAGCGAGCAGTACTTC,CASSLLGGGRSEQYF
TRBJ2-2,15,TRBV12-3/TRBV12-4,many,TRBD2,TGTGCGTTCAAGAGCGGGAGTTTTTATTCCGGGGAGCTGTTTTTT,CAFKSGSFYSGELFF
TRBJ1-1,15,TRBV14,few,NA,TGTGCCAGCAGCTCGGGGCGCCACATGAACACTGAAGCTTTCTTT,CASSSGRHMNTEAFF
TRBJ2-1,14,TRBV27,many,NA,TGTGCCAGCAGTTCAGGGGCTGCCTACAATGAGCAGTTCTTC,CASSSGAAYNEQFF
TRBJ2-7,14,TRBV19,NA,TRBD1,TGTGCCAGTAGTATCGGGTCAGGGGGCTACGAGCAGTACTTC,CASSIGSGGYEQYF
TRBJ2-1,15,TRBV20-1,NA,NA,TGCAGCGCTAGAGATGGGCAGGGCTCCTACAATGAGCAGTTCTTC,CSARDGQGSYNEQFF
TRBJ2-2,14,TRBV5-6,few,TRBD2,TGTGCCAGCGTACGGGGGGAGAACACCGGGGAGCTGTTTTTT,CASVRGENTGELFF
TRBJ1-5,15,TRBV5-1,few,NA,TGCGCCAGCAGCCTGAGGGGAGAGAGAAATCAGCCCCAGCATTTT,CASSLRGERNQPQHF
TRBJ1-2,16,TRBV6-1,many,NA,TGTGCCCACAAAAACCCCAACGCGAAAGGCTTCTATGGCTACACCTTC,CAHKNPNAKGFYGYTF
TRBJ2-5,12,TRBV20-1,few,NA,TGCAGTGCTGTCGGCGGTCGGGAGACCCAGTACTTC,CSAVGGRETQYF
TRBJ1-4,14,TRBV20-1,NA,TRBD1,TGCAGTGCTAGAGAGACAGGGTCGCGTGAAAAACTGTTTTTT,CSARETGSREKLFF
TRBJ2-7,15,TRBV15,few,TRBD1,TGTGCCACCAGCAGAGTGGGGACAGGGGGTTACGAGCAGTACTTC,CATSRVGTGGYEQYF
TRBJ2-1,15,TRBV7-2,few,NA,TGTGCCAGCAGCTTACAGCGGGGACAGGATCGTGAGCAGTTCTTC,CASSLQRGQDREQFF
TRBJ1-1,12,TRBV6-1,many,NA,TGTGCCAGCAGTGATCCTTCGACTGAAGCTTTCTTT,CASSDPSTEAFF
TRBJ2-7,14,TRBV28,many,NA,TGTGCCAGCAGTTTAGGGGGAGAGAGCAACGAGCAGTACTTC,CASSLGGESNEQYF
TRBJ2-3,14,TRBV24-1,NA,NA,TGTGCCACCAGTGGTTATAGCTACACAGATACGCAGTATTTT,CATSGYSYTDTQYF
TRBJ1-5,14,TRBV7-9,NA,NA,TGTGCCAGCAGCTTAATTGGCAACAATCAGCCCCAGCATTTT,CASSLIGNNQPQHF
TRBJ2-4,13,TRBV7-8,NA,NA,TGTGCCAGCATCGGAAATCCAGAAAACATTCAGTACTTC,CASIGNPENIQYF
TRBJ2-3,15,TRBV28,NA,NA,TGTGCCAGCAGTTTACGAGGGGGGGCGGCAGATACGCAGTATTTT,CASSLRGGAADTQYF
TRBJ1-2,13,TRBV7-2,few,NA,TGTGCCAGCAGCTCCCAGGGAAGCTATGGCTACACCTTC,CASSSQGSYGYTF
TRBJ1-1,16,TRBV16,few,NA,TGTGCCAGCAGCCAATCTGGTGTTGGGGGGCCGACTGAAGCTTTCTTT,CASSQSGVGGPTEAFF
TRBJ1-6,15,TRBV9,few,TRBD1,TGTGCCAGCAGCCTGACAGGGGAGGGTAATTCACCCCTCCACTTT,CASSLTGEGNSPLHF
TRBJ1-5,13,TRBV30,NA,TRBD1,TGTGCCTGGAGCGCGACAGGGGATCAGCCCCAGCATTTT,CAWSATGDQPQHF
TRBJ1-2,14,TRBV6-5,many,TRBD1,TGTGCCAGCAGTTATTACGGACAGGCCTATGGCTACACCTTC,CASSYYGQAYGYTF
TRBJ2-2,14,TRBV6-2/TRBV6-3,NA,NA,TGTGCCAGCAGCCGGAATCCAGGGACCGGGGAGCTGTTTTTT,CASSRNPGTGELFF
TRBJ2-7,15,TRBV6-2/TRBV6-3,once,TRBD1,TGTGCCAGCAGCGAGGGGGACAGCCCCTCCTACGAGCAGTACTTC,CASSEGDSPSYEQYF
TRBJ1-1,11,TRBV20-1,few,TRBD1,TGCAGTGCCACACAGGGGGCTGAAGCTTTCTTT,CSATQGAEAFF
TRBJ2-1,15,TRBV5-4,once,NA,TGTGCCAGCAGCTTCGCAGGGAGCCCCTACAATGAGCAGTTCTTC,CASSFAGSPYNEQFF
TRBJ1-4,14,TRBV6-1,few,TRBD1,TGTGCCAGCACCGAGGACAGGGGGGACGAAAAACTGTTTTTT,CASTEDRGDEKLFF
TRBJ1-1,15,TRBV2,many,NA,TGTGCCAGCAGTGGCGAGGGAGGAGGAGGCTCTGAAGCTTTCTTT,CASSGEGGGGSEAFF
TRBJ2-3,15,TRBV2,few,NA,TGTGCCAGCATTCTGGACTGGGCAAGCACAGATACGCAGTATTTT,CASILDWASTDTQYF
TRBJ2-3,17,TRBV12-3/TRBV12-4,NA,TRBD2,TGTGCCAGCAGTTTTAAGGGACTAGCGGGGGTCACAGATACGCAGTATTTT,CASSFKGLAGVTDTQYF
TRBJ2-7,14,TRBV19,few,NA,TGTGCCAGTAGTATAAACGCGGGCCCCTACGAGCAGTACTTC,CASSINAGPYEQYF
TRBJ1-1,14,TRBV6-1,many,NA,TGTGCCAGCAGAATGGGGGGGCTGAACACTGAAGCTTTCTTT,CASRMGGLNTEAFF
TRBJ2-7,13,TRBV27,few,NA,TGTGCCAGCAGTTTAATAGGAGGGAACGAGCAGTACTTC,CASSLIGGNEQYF
TRBJ2-5,13,TRBV6-1,many,NA,TGTGCCAGCAGTGAACAACCCTGGGAGACCCAGTACTTC,CASSEQPWETQYF
TRBJ2-6,16,TRBV28,NA,NA,TGTGCCAGCAGTGCGCCCAAGGGCTCTGGGGCCAACGTCCTGACTTTC,CASSAPKGSGANVLTF
TRBJ1-6,14,TRBV2,many,NA,TGTGCCAGCAGTGAACCACCAACGGGGGAGGTGCTCCACTTT,CASSEPPTGEVLHF
TRBJ1-1,13,TRBV20-1,many,NA,TGCAGTGCTAGTAGTAACATGAACACTGAAGCTTTCTTT,CSASSNMNTEAFF
TRBJ2-2,15,TRBV2,few,NA,TGTGCCAGCATGACCACAGGGTTGAACACCGGGGAGCTGTTTTTT,CASMTTGLNTGELFF
TRBJ2-5,16,TRBV25-1,many,NA,TGTGCCAGCAGTGCCCCACGGCTGGGCCTTCAAGAGACCCAGTACTTC,CASSAPRLGLQETQYF
TRBJ2-5,14,TRBV9,NA,TRBD1,TGTGCCAGCAGCGTAGGGGACAGGACGGAGACCCAGTACTTC,CASSVGDRTETQYF